One sample yielded the 26 T cell receptor beta chains listed below, sequenced in a study of tumor and adjacent non-tumor tissue in lung cancer. No cell sorting was done before RNA was extracted from the tissue. TCRbeta libraries were built with three rounds of nested PCR, modified from ARM-PCR. TCRdb reprocessed the multiplex PCR reads with MiXCR, giving one entry per CDR3 protein. This table holds roughly 120,000 distinct CDR3 sequences, 75% found once. Sequencing input: lung tumor tissue. These receptors originate from an older woman with non-small cell lung cancer.

Points on this clonotype: A read error is possible here, since a much larger clone lies one base away. This chain joins TRBV6-5 and TRBJ2-7; D is ambiguous. This CDR3 has 13 residues. The V gene's germline CDR1 is MNHEY and CDR2 SVGAGI. V was trimmed by 8 bases and J by 3 bases, leaving 14 bases between them. The DNA for the CDR3 is TGTGCCAGCGTCTCTGGGGTCAGCTACGAGCAGTACTTC. Amino acid sequence: CASVSGVSYEQYF.

This clonotype was detected only a few times. A junction end diverges from the germline sequence, so it may reflect a read error. As DNA, the CDR3 is TGTGCCAGCACCAACCTAGCCCTATCTGGGCCCAGCACTGGAGCTTTCTTT. This translates into CASTNLALSGPSTGAFF. The genes are TRBV12-3 or TRBV12-4 and TRBJ1-1; D is unresolved. CDR3 length equals 17 residues.

The V and J genes are TRBV5-6 and TRBJ2-1, with 9 bases identical to TRBD2. Looked up from germline, CDR1 is SGHDT and CDR2 is YYEEEE. This CDR3 spans 17 amino acids. The V and J ends lost 7 bases and 0 bases, in that order; junction bases with no gene match: 11. The CDR3 protein is CASCKTSGRGSYNEQFF. In nucleotides, the CDR3 is TGTGCCAGCTGCAAGACTAGCGGTAGGGGCTCCTACAATGAGCAGTTCTTC.

This chain uses TRBV11-2 with TRBJ2-7; 12 bases agree with TRBD2. Germline lookup yields CDR1 SGHAT and CDR2 FQNNGV. The CDR3 extends over 16 amino acids. V lost 7 bases and J lost 3; bases outside the gene matches: 10. The CDR3 sequence: CASTLLAGGNYYEQYF. Here the CDR3 DNA reads TGTGCCAGCACCCTTCTAGCGGGGGGGAATTACTACGAGCAGTACTTC.

With regard to this clonotype: A read error may explain this, as a much larger clone is one base away. J is TRBJ2-5 and V is TRBV6-1; tentative D call: TRBD2 (5 bases). Trimming took off 7 bases at V and 5 bases at J, with 14 bases between the two ends. The CDR3 is 13 amino acids. Germline-derived CDR1 and CDR2 are MNHNS and SASEGT. The CDR3 reads CASTPQRGETQYF. For the CDR3, the DNA is TGTGCCAGCACCCCACAAAGAGGGGAGACCCAGTACTTC.

The chain employs TRBV11-2 and TRBJ2-1; no reliable D call. In germline, CDR1 is SGHAT, CDR2 FQNNGV. Trimming removed 2 bases at V and 4 bases at J, with 15 bases between. This CDR3 spans 16 amino acids. The DNA of the CDR3 is TGTGCCAGCAGCTTACGTCAAGATCGGTCTTACAATGAGCAGTTCTTC. It specifies CASSLRQDRSYNEQFF.

On this clonotype itself: The conserved closing phenylalanine or tryptophan is absent in this CDR3, likely reflecting a read error. The chain joins TRBV4-1 to TRBJ2-1; TRBD1 matches at 9 bases. J was trimmed by 8 bases and V by 4 bases; bases with no gene match: 9. The CDR3 sequence is 15 residues long. CDR1 and CDR2 (germline): MGHRA, YSYEKL. CDR3 in amino acids: CASSRASDRGDEQFY. DNA for the CDR3: TGCGCCAGCAGCCGAGCTTCGGACAGGGGAGATGAGCAGTTCTAC.

J is TRBJ1-5 and V is TRBV20-1, with D perhaps matching TRBD1 or TRBD2 (5 bases each). The DNA end lines up better with TRBJ2-3; the J call may be wrong. Germline loops: CDR1 DFQATT, CDR2 SNEGSKA (reference sequence). The CDR3 sequence is 15 residues long. DNA of the CDR3: TGCAACGCTAGAGATCTGACCGAGGGGAATCAGCCCCAGTATTTT. It specifies CNARDLTEGNQPQYF.

The rearrangement links TRBV28 to TRBJ2-2; D not certain. Trimming removed 5 bases from V and 7 bases from J, with 5 bases in between. CDR1 and CDR2 (germline): MDHEN, SYDVKM. The CDR3 extends over 11 amino acids. Written as DNA, the CDR3 is TGTGCCAGCAGTCCCATCGGGGAGCTGTTTTTT. It codes for CASSPIGELFF.

As for this clonotype: One end of the junction varies from germline; a read error may be responsible. The chain joins TRBV28 to TRBJ1-5, with a weak D call TRBD1 (6 bases). Germline V gives CDR1 MDHEN, CDR2 SYDVKM. The CDR3 has 15 amino acids. The CDR3: CASSSTGGGNQTQHF. The CDR3 DNA sequence: TGTGCCAGCAGTTCTACGGGGGGGGGCAATCAGACCCAGCATTTT.

This clonotype appeared a single time. The chain joins TRBV11-2 to TRBJ1-1, with unresolved D. With 0 bases removed from V and 6 bases from J, the gap between germline ends came to 17 bases. This CDR3 contains 16 residues. Looked up from germline, CDR1 is SGHAT and CDR2 is FQNNGV. The CDR3 DNA follows: TGTGCCAGCAGCTTAGATCTGGTGTTTAGGGAGGCTGAAGCTTTCTTT. Translation gives CASSLDLVFREAEAFF.

This clonotype appeared a few times. The V call is TRBV5-1, the J call TRBJ2-3; the D is unclear. Trimming shortened V by 0 bases and J by 1 base, and 6 bases separated the two germline ends. Germline V gives CDR1 SGHRS, CDR2 YFSETQ. The CDR3 contains 14 residues. CDR3 residues: CASSLGPGTDTQYF. CDR3 DNA: TGCGCCAGCAGCTTGGGGCCTGGCACAGATACGCAGTATTTT.

For this clonotype: This may come from a read error, since a much larger clone is one base off. This chain connects TRBV4-2 to TRBJ1-1, with TRBD1 identical over 8 bases. Germline V lookup: CDR1 LGHNA, CDR2 YNFKEQ. The CDR3 runs 14 residues. Here the CDR3 reads CASSQPRQGYEVFF. The DNA for the CDR3 is TGTGCCAGCAGCCAACCACGACAGGGGTATGAAGTTTTCTTT.

The chain joins TRBV12-3 or TRBV12-4 to TRBJ2-4, with D unresolved. The V and J ends lost 5 bases and 11 bases respectively, with 16 bases between them. The CDR3 covers 13 residues. The chain's CDR3 is CASSNLANNFQYF. The CDR3 nucleotides are TGTGCCAGCAGTAACTTAGCCAACAACTTTCAGTACTTC.

As to this clonotype: With a much larger clone just one base away, this may be a read error. V and J are TRBV12-3 or TRBV12-4 and TRBJ2-2, with D hard to call. CDR3 length: 13 residues. Trimming stripped 6 bases from V and 2 bases from J, with 7 bases between. Here the CDR3 reads CASRYSNTGELFF. CDR3 nucleotides: TGTGCCAGCAGGTACAGTAACACCGGGGAGCTGTTTTTT.

This clonotype was seen just once. This may arise from a read error, as a much more abundant clone is one base away. The CDR3 sequence: CASRVSTSSSCTF. CDR3 nucleotide sequence: TGTGCCAGCAGAGTTTCGACGTCCTCGAGCTGCACCTTC. The rearrangement links TRBV6-2 or TRBV6-3 to TRBJ1-2, with D uncertain. CDR1 is MNHEY and CDR2 is SVGEGT in the germline V gene. Trimming stripped 6 bases from V and 13 bases from J, with 21 bases between. CDR3 length: 13 amino acids.

For this clonotype: Germline is not matched at one junction end, which may reflect a read error. The chain joins TRBV28 to TRBJ1-5, with D unresolved. The length of the CDR3 is 13 residues. CDR1 MDHEN and CDR2 SYDVKM come from the germline V gene. The CDR3 region has the DNA TGTGCCAGTAGTTCGATAGGCAATCAGCCCCAGCATTTT. As protein: CASSSIGNQPQHF.

Worth noting for this clonotype: A read error may explain this, as a much larger clone is one base away. This chain links TRBV20-1 with TRBJ1-2, with D possibly being TRBD1 (6 bases). Germline V CDR1 and CDR2: DFQATT, SNEGSKA (reference sequence). The germline V and J ends were trimmed by 5 bases and 7 bases, with 14 bases remaining between them. The CDR3 loop spans 12 amino acids. For the CDR3, the DNA is TGCAGTGCTGAGAGGGGGGGCATTGGCTACACCTTC. As protein: CSAERGGIGYTF.

The chain uses TRBV5-1 and TRBJ2-5, with D unresolved. Trimming removed 1 base at V and 7 bases at J, with 17 bases between. The CDR3 spans 15 residues. The germline V gene encodes CDR1 SGHRS and CDR2 YFSETQ. CDR3 DNA sequence: TGCGCCAGCAGCTTGTTGGACCCACGGGCAGGGACCCAGTACTTC. Amino acid sequence: CASSLLDPRAGTQYF.

By sample share, this clonotype is medium-sized. DNA of the CDR3: TGTGCCATCATGGGGAACACTGAAGCTTTCTTT. It codes for CAIMGNTEAFF. The chain couples TRBV10-3 to TRBJ1-1; D is uncertain. Trimming removed 7 bases from V and 1 base from J, with 4 bases in between. Germline CDR1 is ENHRY and CDR2 is SYGVKD. This CDR3 is 11 amino acids long.

Concerning this clonotype: A clone one base away is much larger, so this may be a read error. The chain uses TRBV20-1 and TRBJ2-1, with 12 bases fitting TRBD2. The CDR3 spans 15 residues. CDR1 DFQATT and CDR2 SNEGSKA come from the germline V gene (reference sequence). This CDR3 is CSARASGRAYNGQFF. In DNA form, the CDR3 reads TGCAGTGCTAGGGCTAGCGGGAGGGCCTACAATGGGCAGTTCTTC.

Many counts were recorded for this clonotype. The rearrangement joins TRBV4-2 to TRBJ2-7, with TRBD2 matching over 14 bases. The germline V gene has CDR1 LGHNA and CDR2 YNFKEQ. The junction had 4 bases not matched to a gene; V was cut back by 0 bases and J by 6 bases. CDR3 length equals 16 residues. The CDR3 sequence: CASSQDGLAGGFEQYF. CDR3 bases: TGTGCCAGCAGCCAAGATGGACTAGCGGGGGGATTCGAGCAGTACTTC.

Worth noting for this clonotype: Since the CDR3 does not end with the conserved phenylalanine or tryptophan, this likely comes from a read error. Because the CDR3's place on the DNA is in doubt, the DNA is left out and the CDR3 is given as listed by TCRdb. V and J are TRBV11-3 and TRBJ2-3; the table's D call, TRBD2, has no DNA check behind it. The CDR3 has 15 residues if both end residues are counted. Germline CDR1 and CDR2: SGHNT and YENEEA. The chain's CDR3 is CASSPAGRGGHTHYL.

Note on this clonotype: A much larger clone differs by one base, so this may be a read error. The V call is TRBV20-1, the J call TRBJ2-3, with 16 bases that match TRBD2. V gave up 6 bases and J gave up 3 bases; unmatched junction bases: 15. CDR1 is DFQATT, CDR2 SNEGSKA, per germline (reference sequence). The CDR3 covers 19 residues. The CDR3 bases are TGCAGTGCCGATACCGGGACTAGCGGGAGGGCCCTAGATACAGATACGCAGTATTTT. It translates to CSADTGTSGRALDTDTQYF.

Note on this clonotype: Possible read error: a much larger clone is one base away. Written as DNA, the CDR3 is TGCAGTACTTGGGCAGGGGGTATCGCGGGAGGGCCTCCGATTTACAATGAGCAGTTCTTC. It specifies CSTWAGGIAGGPPIYNEQFF. The V call is TRBV20-1, the J call TRBJ2-1; 9 positions match TRBD2. Germline values: CDR1 DFQATT, CDR2 SNEGSKA (reference sequence). The CDR3 is made up of 20 amino acids. J was trimmed by 4 bases and V by 8 bases; bases with no gene match: 27.

As for this clonotype: At one end the junction does not follow the germline gene, possibly because of a read error. The chain carries TRBV4-2 and TRBJ2-2; 10 nucleotides match TRBD1. Germline V gene sequence: CDR1 LGHNA, CDR2 YNFKEQ. This CDR3 contains 16 residues. The CDR3 DNA reads as TGTGCCAGCAGCCAGGACGGACAGGGGGGGGCCGCGGAGCGGTTTTTT. This encodes CASSQDGQGGAAERFF.